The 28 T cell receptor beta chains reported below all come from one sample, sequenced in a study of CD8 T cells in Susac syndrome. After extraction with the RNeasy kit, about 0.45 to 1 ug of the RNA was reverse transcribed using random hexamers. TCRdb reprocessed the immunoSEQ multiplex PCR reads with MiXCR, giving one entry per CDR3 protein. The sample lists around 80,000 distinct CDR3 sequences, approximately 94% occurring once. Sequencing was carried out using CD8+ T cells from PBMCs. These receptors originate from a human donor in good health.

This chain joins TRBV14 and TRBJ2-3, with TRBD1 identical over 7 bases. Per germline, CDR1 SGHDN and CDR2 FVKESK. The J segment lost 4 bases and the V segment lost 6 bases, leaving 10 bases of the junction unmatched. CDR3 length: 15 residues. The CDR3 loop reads CASSRAGGLADTQYF. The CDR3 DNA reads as TGTGCCAGCAGTCGGGCAGGGGGTCTCGCAGATACGCAGTATTTT.

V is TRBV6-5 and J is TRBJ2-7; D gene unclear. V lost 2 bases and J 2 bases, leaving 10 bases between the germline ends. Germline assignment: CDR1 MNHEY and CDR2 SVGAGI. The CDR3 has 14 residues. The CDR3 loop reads CASSYPGIPYEQYF. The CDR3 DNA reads TGTGCCAGCAGTTACCCCGGTATTCCCTACGAGCAGTACTTC.

The CDR3 spells CASSVEVAGGDEQFF. The CDR3 region has the DNA TGTGCCAGCAGCGTAGAGGTAGCGGGTGGCGATGAGCAGTTCTTC. The V gene is TRBV9, the J gene TRBJ2-1, with 7 bases lining up with TRBD2. Per the germline V gene, CDR1 is SGDLS and CDR2 is YYNGEE. The CDR3 is made up of 15 amino acids. The V segment lost 0 bases and the J segment 8 bases; nucleotides outside the gene matches: 8.

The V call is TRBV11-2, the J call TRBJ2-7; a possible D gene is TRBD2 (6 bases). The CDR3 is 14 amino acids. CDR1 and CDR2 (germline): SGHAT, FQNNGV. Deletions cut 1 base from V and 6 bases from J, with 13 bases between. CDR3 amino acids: CASSLGRRGSEQYV. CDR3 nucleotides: TGTGCCAGCAGCTTAGGCCGTCGGGGGAGCGAGCAGTACGTC.

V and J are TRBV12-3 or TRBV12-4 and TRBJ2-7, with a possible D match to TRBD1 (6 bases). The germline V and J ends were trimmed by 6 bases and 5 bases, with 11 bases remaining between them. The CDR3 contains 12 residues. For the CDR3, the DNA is TGTGCCAGCAGAGAAGACAGGCACGAGCAGTACTTC. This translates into CASREDRHEQYF.

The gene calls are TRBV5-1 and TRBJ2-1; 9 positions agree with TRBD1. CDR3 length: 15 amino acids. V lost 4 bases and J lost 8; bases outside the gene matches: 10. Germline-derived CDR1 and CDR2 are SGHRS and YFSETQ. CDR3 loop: CASSVGQGEIDEQFF. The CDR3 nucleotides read TGCGCCAGCAGCGTGGGACAGGGAGAAATCGATGAGCAGTTCTTC.

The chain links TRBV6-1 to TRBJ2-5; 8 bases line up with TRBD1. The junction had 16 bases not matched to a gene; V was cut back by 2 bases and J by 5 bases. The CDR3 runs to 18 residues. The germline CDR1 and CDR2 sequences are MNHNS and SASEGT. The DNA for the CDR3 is TGTGCCAGCAGTGAATCGGCAGGGGGCCCACTAGCCTCCGAGACCCAGTACTTC. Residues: CASSESAGGPLASETQYF.

The CDR3 region has the DNA TGTGCCAGTAGTATAGTGTTACTAGCGGACTACAATGAGCAGTTCTTC. It translates to CASSIVLLADYNEQFF. The chain uses TRBV19 and TRBJ2-1, with 8 bases identical to TRBD2. V shed 1 base, J shed 3 bases, and the junction held 5 bases outside the gene matches. Per the germline V gene, CDR1 is LNHDA and CDR2 is SQIVND (reference sequence). The CDR3 covers 16 residues.

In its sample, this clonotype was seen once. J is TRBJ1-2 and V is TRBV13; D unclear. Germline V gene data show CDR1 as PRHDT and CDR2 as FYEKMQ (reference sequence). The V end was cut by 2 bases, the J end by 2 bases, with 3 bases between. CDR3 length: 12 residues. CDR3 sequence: CASSLRNYGYTF. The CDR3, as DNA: TGTGCCAGCAGCTTACGGAACTATGGCTACACCTTC. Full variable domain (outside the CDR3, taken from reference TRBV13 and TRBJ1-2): AAGVIQSPRHLIKEKRETATLKCYPIPRHDTVYWYQQGPGQDPQFLISFYEKMQSDKGSIPDRFSAQQFSDYHSELNMSSLELGDSALYFCASSLRNYGYTFGSGTRLTVV.

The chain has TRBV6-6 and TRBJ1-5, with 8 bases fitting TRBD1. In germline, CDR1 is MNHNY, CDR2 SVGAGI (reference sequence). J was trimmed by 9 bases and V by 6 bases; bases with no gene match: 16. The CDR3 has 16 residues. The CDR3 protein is CASSAAATGAAGPQHF. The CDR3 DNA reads TGTGCCAGCAGCGCCGCGGCGACAGGGGCCGCCGGGCCCCAGCATTTT.

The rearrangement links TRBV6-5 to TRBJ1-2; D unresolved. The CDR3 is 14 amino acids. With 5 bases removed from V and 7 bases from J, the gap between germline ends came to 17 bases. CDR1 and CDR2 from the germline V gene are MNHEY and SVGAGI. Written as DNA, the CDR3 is TGTGCCAGCAGTCACCCAGAAGGGATTGGTGGCTACACCTTC. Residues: CASSHPEGIGGYTF.

The CDR3 coding sequence is TGTGCCAGCAGCTTCGGACAGGGTGGCTATGGCTACACCTTC. Its protein is CASSFGQGGYGYTF. V usage is TRBV11-2 and J usage is TRBJ1-2, with 8 bases aligning to TRBD1. This CDR3 spans 14 amino acids. V was clipped by 3 bases and J by 4 bases; unmatched bases: 4. The germline CDR1 and CDR2 sequences are SGHAT and FQNNGV.

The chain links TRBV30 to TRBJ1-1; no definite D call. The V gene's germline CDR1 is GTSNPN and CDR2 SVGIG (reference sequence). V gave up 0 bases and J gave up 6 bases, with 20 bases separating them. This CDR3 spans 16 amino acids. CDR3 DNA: TGTGCCTGGAGTGTACGTTGGCAGGTAGGGTGGGCTGAAGCTTTCTTT. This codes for CAWSVRWQVGWAEAFF.

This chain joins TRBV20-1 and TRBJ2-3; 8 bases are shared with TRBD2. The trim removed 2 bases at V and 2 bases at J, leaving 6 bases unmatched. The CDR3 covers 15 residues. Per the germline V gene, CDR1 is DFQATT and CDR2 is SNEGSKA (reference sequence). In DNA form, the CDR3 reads TGCAGTGCTAGATCGCAGCGGGGGTACACAGATACGCAGTATTTT. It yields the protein CSARSQRGYTDTQYF.

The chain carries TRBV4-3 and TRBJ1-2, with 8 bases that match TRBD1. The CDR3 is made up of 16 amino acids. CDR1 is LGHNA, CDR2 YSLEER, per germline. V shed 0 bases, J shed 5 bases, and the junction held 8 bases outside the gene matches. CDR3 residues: CASSQDGQGMVYGYTF. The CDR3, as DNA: TGCGCCAGCAGCCAAGATGGACAGGGCATGGTATATGGCTACACCTTC.

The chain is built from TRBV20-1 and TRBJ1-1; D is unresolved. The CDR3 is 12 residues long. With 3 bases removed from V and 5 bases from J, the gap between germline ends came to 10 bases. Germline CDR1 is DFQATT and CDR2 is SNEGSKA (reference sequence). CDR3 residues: CSASGKPTEAFF. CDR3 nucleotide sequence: TGCAGTGCTAGTGGAAAACCGACTGAAGCTTTCTTT.

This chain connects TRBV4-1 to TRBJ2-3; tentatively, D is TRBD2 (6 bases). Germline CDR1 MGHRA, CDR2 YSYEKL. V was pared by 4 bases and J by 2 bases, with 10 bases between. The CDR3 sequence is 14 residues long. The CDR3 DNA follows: TGCGCCAGCAGCCTGAGGGACTTCACAGATACGCAGTATTTT. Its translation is CASSLRDFTDTQYF.

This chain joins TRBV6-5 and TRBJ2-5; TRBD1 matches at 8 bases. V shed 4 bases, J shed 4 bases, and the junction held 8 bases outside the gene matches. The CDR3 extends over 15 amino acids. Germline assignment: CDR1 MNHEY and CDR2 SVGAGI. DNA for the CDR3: TGTGCCAGCAGTTCCTTGGACAGGGTGGGAGAGACCCAGTACTTC. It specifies CASSSLDRVGETQYF.

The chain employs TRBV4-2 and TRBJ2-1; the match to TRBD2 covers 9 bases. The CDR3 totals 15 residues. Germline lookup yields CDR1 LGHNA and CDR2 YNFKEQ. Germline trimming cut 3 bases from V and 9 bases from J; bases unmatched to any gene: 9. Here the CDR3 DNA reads TGTGCCAGCAGCCATCCGGGACTAGCCCGGATTGAGCAGTTCTTC. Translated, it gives CASSHPGLARIEQFF.

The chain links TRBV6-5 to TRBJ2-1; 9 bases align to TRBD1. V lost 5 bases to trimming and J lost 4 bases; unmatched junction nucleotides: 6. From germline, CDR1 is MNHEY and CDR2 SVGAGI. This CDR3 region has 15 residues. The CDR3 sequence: CASSPGTGIYNEQFF. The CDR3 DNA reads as TGTGCCAGCAGTCCCGGGACAGGGATTTACAATGAGCAGTTCTTC.

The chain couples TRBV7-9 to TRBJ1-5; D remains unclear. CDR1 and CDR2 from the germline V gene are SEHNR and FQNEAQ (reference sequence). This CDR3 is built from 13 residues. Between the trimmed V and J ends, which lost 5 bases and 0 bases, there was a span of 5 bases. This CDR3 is CASSPYSNQPQHF. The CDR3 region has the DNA TGTGCCAGCAGCCCTTATAGCAATCAGCCCCAGCATTTT.

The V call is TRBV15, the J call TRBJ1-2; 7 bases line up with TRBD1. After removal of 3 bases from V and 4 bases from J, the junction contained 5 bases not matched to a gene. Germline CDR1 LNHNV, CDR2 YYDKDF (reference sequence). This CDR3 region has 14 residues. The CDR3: CATSRAGQTYGYTF. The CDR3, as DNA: TGTGCCACCAGCAGGGCGGGACAGACCTATGGCTACACCTTC.

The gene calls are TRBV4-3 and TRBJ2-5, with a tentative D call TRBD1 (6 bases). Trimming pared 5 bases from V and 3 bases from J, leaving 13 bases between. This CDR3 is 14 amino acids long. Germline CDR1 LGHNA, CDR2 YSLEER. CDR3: CASSETGREETQYF. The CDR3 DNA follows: TGCGCCAGCAGCGAGACAGGAAGGGAAGAGACCCAGTACTTC.

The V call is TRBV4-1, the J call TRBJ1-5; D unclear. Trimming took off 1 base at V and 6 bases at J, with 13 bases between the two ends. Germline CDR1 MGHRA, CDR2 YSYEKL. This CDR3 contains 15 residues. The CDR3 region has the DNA TGCGCCAGCAGCCAAGGCCTCGTTTGGTTTCAGCCCCAGCATTTT. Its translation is CASSQGLVWFQPQHF.

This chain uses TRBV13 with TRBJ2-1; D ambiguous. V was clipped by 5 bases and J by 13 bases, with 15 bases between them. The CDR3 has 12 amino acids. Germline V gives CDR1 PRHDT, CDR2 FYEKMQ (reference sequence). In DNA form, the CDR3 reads TGTGCCAGCAGCCCGAGTGACTTTATCCAGTTCTTC. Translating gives CASSPSDFIQFF.

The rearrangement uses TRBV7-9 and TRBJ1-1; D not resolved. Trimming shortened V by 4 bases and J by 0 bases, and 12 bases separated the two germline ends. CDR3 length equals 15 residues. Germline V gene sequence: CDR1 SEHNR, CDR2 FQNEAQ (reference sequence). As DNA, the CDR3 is TGTGCCAGCAGCTCTTCTACAGCAATGAACACTGAAGCTTTCTTT. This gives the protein CASSSSTAMNTEAFF.

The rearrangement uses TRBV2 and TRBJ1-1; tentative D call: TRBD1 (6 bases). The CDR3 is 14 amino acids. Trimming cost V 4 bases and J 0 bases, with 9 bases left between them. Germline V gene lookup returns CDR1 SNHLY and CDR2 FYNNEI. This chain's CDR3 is CASSAQGMNTEAFF. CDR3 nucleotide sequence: TGTGCCAGCAGTGCCCAGGGGATGAACACTGAAGCTTTCTTT.

The DNA of the CDR3 is TGTGCCAGCAGTTGGGGACCTATGAACACTGAAGCTTTCTTT. Translation: CASSWGPMNTEAFF. The chain combines TRBV5-6 with TRBJ1-1, with D tentatively TRBD1 (5 bases). Deletions cut 5 bases from V and 0 bases from J, with 11 bases between. Per the germline V gene, CDR1 is SGHDT and CDR2 is YYEEEE. The CDR3 has 14 residues. The full variable domain, rest sourced from reference TRBV5-6 and TRBJ1-1, is DAGVTQSPTHLIKTRGQQVTLRCSPKSGHDTVSWYQQALGQGPQFIFQYYEEEERQRGNFPDRFSGHQFPNYSSELNVNALLLGDSALYLCASSWGPMNTEAFFGQGTRLTVV.